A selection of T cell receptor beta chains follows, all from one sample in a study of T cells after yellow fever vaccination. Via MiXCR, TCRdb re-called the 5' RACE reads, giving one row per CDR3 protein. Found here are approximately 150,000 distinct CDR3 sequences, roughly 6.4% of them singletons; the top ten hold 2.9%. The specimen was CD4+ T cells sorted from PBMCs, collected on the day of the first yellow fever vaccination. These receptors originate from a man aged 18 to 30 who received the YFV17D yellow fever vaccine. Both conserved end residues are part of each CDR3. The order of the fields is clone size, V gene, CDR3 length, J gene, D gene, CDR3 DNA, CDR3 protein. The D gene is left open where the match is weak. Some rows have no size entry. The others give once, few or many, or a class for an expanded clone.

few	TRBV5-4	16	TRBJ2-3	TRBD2	TGTGCCAGCAGCTTGAGGCTAGCGGGGTTCACAGATACGCAGTATTTT	CASSLRLAGFTDTQYF
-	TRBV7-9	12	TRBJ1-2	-	TGTGCCAGCAACCGACCCCCTTATGGCTACACCTTC	CASNRPPYGYTF
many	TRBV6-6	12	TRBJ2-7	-	TGTGCCAGCAATTTACAGGGCTACGAGCAGTACTTC	CASNLQGYEQYF
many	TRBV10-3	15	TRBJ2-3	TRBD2	TGTGCCATCGGGACTAGCGGGGGGGCCGGAGATACGCAGTATTTT	CAIGTSGGAGDTQYF
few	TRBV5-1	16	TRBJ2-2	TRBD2	TGCGCCAGCAGCTTAGGACTAGCGGGGGGCGCCGGGGAGCTGTTTTTT	CASSLGLAGGAGELFF
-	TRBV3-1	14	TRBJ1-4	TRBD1	TGTGCCAGCAGCCAATGGGACAGGGGCGAAAAACTGTTTTTT	CASSQWDRGEKLFF
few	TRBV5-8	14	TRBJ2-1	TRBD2	TGTGCCAGCAGCTTCCCGGGACTAGTGAATGAGCAGTTCTTC	CASSFPGLVNEQFF
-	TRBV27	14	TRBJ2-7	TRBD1	TGTGCCAGCAGTCAACAGGGGGGATCCTACGAGCAGTACTTC	CASSQQGGSYEQYF
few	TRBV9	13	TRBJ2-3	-	TGTGCCAGCAGCCTCAACAGGGAAGATACGCAGTATTTT	CASSLNREDTQYF
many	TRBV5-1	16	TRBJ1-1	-	TGCGCCAGCAGCTTCGGGGGGTCGAGTATGAACACTGAAGCTTTCTTT	CASSFGGSSMNTEAFF
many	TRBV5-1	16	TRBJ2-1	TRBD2	TGCGCCAGCAGCTTGGGCCCGGGACTAGCGGAGAATGAGCAGTTCTTC	CASSLGPGLAENEQFF
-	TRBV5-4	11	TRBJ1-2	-	TGTGCCAGCAGCTTGGAGGGGGGCTACACCTTC	CASSLEGGYTF
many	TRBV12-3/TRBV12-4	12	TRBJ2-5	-	TGTGCCAGCAGTTTAGCCATAGAGACCCAGTACTTC	CASSLAIETQYF
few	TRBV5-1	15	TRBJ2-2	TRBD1	TGCGCCAGCAGCTTGTTGACAGGGGTGGCCGGGGAGCTGTTTTTT	CASSLLTGVAGELFF
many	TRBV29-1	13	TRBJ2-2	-	TGCAGCGGAGGACAGCCGAACACCGGGGAGCTGTTTTTT	CSGGQPNTGELFF
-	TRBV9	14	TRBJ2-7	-	TGTGCCAGCAGCGTATCCCCCAGGGCCACCGAGCAGTACTTC	CASSVSPRATEQYF
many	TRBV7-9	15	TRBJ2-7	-	TGTGCCAGCAGCGCGGGGGACGGGGGCCGCTACGAGCAGTACTTC	CASSAGDGGRYEQYF
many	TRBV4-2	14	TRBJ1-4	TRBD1	TGTGCCAGCAGGCTACAGGGGACTAATGAAAAACTGTTTTTT	CASRLQGTNEKLFF
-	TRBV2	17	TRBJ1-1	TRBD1	TGTGCCATCAGTCCCGGGACAGGGGGAAGCGTTCGTACTGAAGCTTTCTTT	CAISPGTGGSVRTEAFF
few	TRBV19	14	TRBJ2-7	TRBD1	TGTGCCAGTAGTCGACGGGACAGCTTTGACGAGCAGTACTTC	CASSRRDSFDEQYF
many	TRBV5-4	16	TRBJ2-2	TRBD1	TGTGCCAGCAGCCGCATAGACAGGGGTTCGGTCGGGGAGCTGTTTTTT	CASSRIDRGSVGELFF
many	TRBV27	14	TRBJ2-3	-	TGTGCCAGCAGCCCCCAGGTTCCCACAGATACGCAGTATTTT	CASSPQVPTDTQYF
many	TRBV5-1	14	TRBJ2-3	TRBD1	TGCGCCAGCAGCCCTGGACAGGGGGGAGATACGCAGTATTTT	CASSPGQGGDTQYF
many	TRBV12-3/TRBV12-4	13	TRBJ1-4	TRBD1	TGTGCCAGTGGGACAGGGGGCTTGGAAAAACTGTTTTTT	CASGTGGLEKLFF
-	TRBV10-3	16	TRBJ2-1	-	TGTGCCATCAGCCCTCGGCTCCTCGGGTCCTACAATGAGCAGTTCTTC	CAISPRLLGSYNEQFF
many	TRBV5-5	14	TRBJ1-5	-	TGTGCCAGCAGCTTGGGGGACCGGAATCAGCCCCAGCATTTT	CASSLGDRNQPQHF
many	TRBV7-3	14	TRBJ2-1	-	TGTGCCAGCAGCTTAAATGGTGCCTACAATGAGCAGTTCTTC	CASSLNGAYNEQFF
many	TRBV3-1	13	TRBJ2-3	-	TGTGCCAGCAGCCAAGGGGCGTCAGATACGCAGTATTTT	CASSQGASDTQYF
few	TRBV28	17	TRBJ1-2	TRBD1	TGTGCCAGCAGTGCCGCTACTCAGACAGGGATCAACTATGGCTACACCTTC	CASSAATQTGINYGYTF
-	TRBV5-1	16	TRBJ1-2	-	TGCGCCAGCAGCTTGGGGCTCAGGCCCCATAACTATGGCTACACCTTC	CASSLGLRPHNYGYTF
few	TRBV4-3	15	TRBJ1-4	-	TGCGCCAGCAGCCAAGAGGGCAGGGTAGGAGAAAAACTGTTTTTT	CASSQEGRVGEKLFF
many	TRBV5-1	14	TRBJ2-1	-	TGCGCCAGCAGCACAGGGTACCTATACAATGAGCAGTTCTTC	CASSTGYLYNEQFF
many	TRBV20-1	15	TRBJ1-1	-	TGCAGTGCTAGAGGAGGATCCACCCAGGACGCTGAAGCTTTCTTT	CSARGGSTQDAEAFF
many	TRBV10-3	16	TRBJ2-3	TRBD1	TGTGCCATCAGTGGATGGACAGGGGAGGCCACAGATACGCAGTATTTT	CAISGWTGEATDTQYF
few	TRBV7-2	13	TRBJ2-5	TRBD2	TGTGCCAGCGGATGGCGGGGGGGAGAGACCCAGTACTTC	CASGWRGGETQYF
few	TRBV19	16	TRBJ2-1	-	TGTGCCAGTAGTAAAACAGGGTTTGGGAGCTACAATGAGCAGTTCTTC	CASSKTGFGSYNEQFF
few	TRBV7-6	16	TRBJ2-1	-	TGTGCCAGCAGCTTACTGCAGGGGAGCTCCTACAATGAGCAGTTCTTC	CASSLLQGSSYNEQFF
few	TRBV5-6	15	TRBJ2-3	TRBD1	TGTGCCAGCAGCCCAGGACAGGCTAGCACAGATACGCAGTATTTT	CASSPGQASTDTQYF
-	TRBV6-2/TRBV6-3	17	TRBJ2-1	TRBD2	TGTGCCAGCAGTTCCGGTAGCGGGGACCCTTTTTACAATGAGCAGTTCTTC	CASSSGSGDPFYNEQFF
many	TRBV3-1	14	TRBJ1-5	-	TGTGCCAGCAGCCAAGCATCTACGGGGCAGCCCCAGCATTTT	CASSQASTGQPQHF
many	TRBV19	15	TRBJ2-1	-	TGTGCCAGTACTGCCCCTGTCTCTCCCTACAATGAGCAGTTCTTC	CASTAPVSPYNEQFF
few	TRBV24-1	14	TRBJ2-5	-	TGTGCCACCAGTGATTTTCTGGCGCAAGAGACCCAGTACTTC	CATSDFLAQETQYF
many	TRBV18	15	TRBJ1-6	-	TGTGCCAGCTCACCCAATCGACAGCATAATTCACCCCTCCACTTT	CASSPNRQHNSPLHF
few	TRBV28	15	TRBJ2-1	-	TGTGCCAGCAGCCTAGCCCCCAGGGGTTACAATGAGCAGTTCTTC	CASSLAPRGYNEQFF
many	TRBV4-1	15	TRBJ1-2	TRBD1	TGCGCCAGCAGCCAAGGAACAGGGGGCTCTAATGGCTACACCTTC	CASSQGTGGSNGYTF
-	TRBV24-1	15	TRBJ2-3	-	TGTGCCACCAGTGATTTGAGGGACCGAGGAGATACGCAGTATTTT	CATSDLRDRGDTQYF
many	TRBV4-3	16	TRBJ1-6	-	TGCGCCAGCAGCCAAGATGGGGGCTTTTATAATTCACCCCTCCACTTT	CASSQDGGFYNSPLHF
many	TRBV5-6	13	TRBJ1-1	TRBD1	TGTGCCAGCAGCACTGGACAGGCCCTTCAAGCTTTCTTT	CASSTGQALQAFF
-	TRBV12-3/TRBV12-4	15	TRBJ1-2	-	TGTGCCAGCAGTTTATCCGGCCTCAATCGGTGGGGCTACACCTTC	CASSLSGLNRWGYTF
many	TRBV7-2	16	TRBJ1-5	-	TGTGCCAGCAGCTTAGGTTCGCGGGGCTCCGGCCAGCCCCAGCATTTT	CASSLGSRGSGQPQHF
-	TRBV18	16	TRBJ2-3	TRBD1	TGTGCCAGCTCACCAGGGAGGGACAGGGTCTCAGATACGCAGTATTTT	CASSPGRDRVSDTQYF
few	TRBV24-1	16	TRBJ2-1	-	TGTGCCACCAGTGATTTCAGGGATGGGGGTAAGGATGAGCAGTTCTTC	CATSDFRDGGKDEQFF
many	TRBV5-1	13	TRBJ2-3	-	TGCGCCAGCAGCTTGACCGTGAAAGATACGCAGTATTTT	CASSLTVKDTQYF
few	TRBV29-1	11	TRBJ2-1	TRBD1	TGCAGCTCAACCGAGGGGGCAGAACAGTTCTTC	CSSTEGAEQFF
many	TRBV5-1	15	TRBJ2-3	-	TGCGCCAGCAGCTTGGCGCCCAGAAGCACAGATACGCAGTATTTT	CASSLAPRSTDTQYF
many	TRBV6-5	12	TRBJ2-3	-	TGTGCCAGCAGTTCTACGTCAGATACGCAGTATTTT	CASSSTSDTQYF
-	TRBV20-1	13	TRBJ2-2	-	TGCAGTGCCCCAGGAGGCGAGACCGGGGAGCTGTTTTTT	CSAPGGETGELFF
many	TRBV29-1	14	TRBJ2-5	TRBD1	TGCAGCATAGGGACAGGGGTAATTTCGGAGACCCAGTACTTC	CSIGTGVISETQYF
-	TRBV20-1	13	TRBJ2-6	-	TGCAGTGCTCCCCGGCCTGGGGCCAACGTCCTGACTTTC	CSAPRPGANVLTF
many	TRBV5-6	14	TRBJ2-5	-	TGTGCCAGCAGCCAGCCGCCCCTGGAAGAGACCCAGTACTTC	CASSQPPLEETQYF